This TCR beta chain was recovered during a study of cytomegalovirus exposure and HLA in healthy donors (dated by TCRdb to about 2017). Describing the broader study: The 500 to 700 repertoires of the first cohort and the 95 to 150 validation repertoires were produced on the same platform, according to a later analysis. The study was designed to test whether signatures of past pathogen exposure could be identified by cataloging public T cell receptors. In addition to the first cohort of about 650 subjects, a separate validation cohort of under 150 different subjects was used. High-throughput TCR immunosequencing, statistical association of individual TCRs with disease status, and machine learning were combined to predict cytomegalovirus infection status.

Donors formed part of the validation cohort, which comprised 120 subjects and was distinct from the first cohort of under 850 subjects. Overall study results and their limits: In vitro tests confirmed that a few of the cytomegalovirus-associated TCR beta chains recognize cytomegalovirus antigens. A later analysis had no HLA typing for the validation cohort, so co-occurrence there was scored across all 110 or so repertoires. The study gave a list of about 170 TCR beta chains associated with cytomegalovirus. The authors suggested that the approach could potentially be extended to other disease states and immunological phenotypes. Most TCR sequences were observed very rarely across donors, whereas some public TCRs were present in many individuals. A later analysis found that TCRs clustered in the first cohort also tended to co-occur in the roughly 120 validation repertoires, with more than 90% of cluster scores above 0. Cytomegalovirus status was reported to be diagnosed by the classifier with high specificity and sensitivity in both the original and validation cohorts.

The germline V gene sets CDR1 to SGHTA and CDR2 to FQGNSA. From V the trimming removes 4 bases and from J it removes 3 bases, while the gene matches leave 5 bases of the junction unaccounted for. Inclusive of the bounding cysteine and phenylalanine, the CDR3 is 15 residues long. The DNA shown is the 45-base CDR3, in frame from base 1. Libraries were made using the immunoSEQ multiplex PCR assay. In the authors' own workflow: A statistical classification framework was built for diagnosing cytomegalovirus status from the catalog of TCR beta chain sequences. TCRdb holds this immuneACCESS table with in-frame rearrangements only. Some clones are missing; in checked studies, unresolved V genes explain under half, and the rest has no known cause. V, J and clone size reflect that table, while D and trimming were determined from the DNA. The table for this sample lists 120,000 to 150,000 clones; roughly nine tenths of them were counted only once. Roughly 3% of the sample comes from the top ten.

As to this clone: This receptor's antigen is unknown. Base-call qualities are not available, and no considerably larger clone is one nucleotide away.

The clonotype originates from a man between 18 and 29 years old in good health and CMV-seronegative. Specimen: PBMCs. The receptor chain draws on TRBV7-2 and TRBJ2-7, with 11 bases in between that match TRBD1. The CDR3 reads CASSSTGTGGYEQYF. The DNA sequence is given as TGTGCCAGCAGCTCCACCGGGACAGGGGGCTACGAGCAGTACTTC.